These 8 T cell receptor beta chains were sequenced from one sample in a study of blood T cell repertoires in COVID-19. TCRdb's table, derived via immunoSEQ multiplex PCR, lists solely in-frame clones and lacks some. The table shows 210,000 or so clones, with 87% occurring only once. Sequenced sample: PBMCs or T cells enriched from blood (not recorded which). These receptors all come from a man aged 25-45 years who had recovered from COVID-19.

The CDR3 DNA follows: TGTGCCACTAGGGACAGGGGATTCGATCAGCCCCAGCATTTT. The encoded protein is CATRDRGFDQPQHF. This chain connects TRBV19 to TRBJ1-5, with 10 positions matching TRBD1. With 10 bases clipped from V and 5 bases from J, the junction kept 8 bases outside the gene matches. Germline V gives CDR1 LNHDA, CDR2 SQIVND (reference sequence). This CDR3 is built from 14 residues.

CDR3 DNA: TGTGCCAGCAGCCAACGACCGACAGGGAAAAACTATGGCTACACCTTC. Translation: CASSQRPTGKNYGYTF. This chain connects TRBV3-1 (or the pseudogene TRBV3-2) to TRBJ1-2; 7 nucleotides agree with TRBD1. The germline V gene encodes CDR1 LGHDT and CDR2 YNNKEL (reference sequence). This CDR3 region has 16 residues. Unmatched junction bases numbered 8, after V lost 2 bases and J lost 2 bases.

This rearrangement joins TRBV7-6 to TRBJ2-7; TRBD2 matches at 8 bases. The CDR3 covers 13 residues. Germline V CDR1 and CDR2: SGHVS, FNYEAQ. The junction had 3 bases not matched to a gene; V was cut back by 5 bases and J by 3 bases. The CDR3 region is CASSRGLVYEQYF. For the CDR3, the DNA is TGTGCCAGCAGCCGGGGACTAGTCTACGAGCAGTACTTC.

This chain joins TRBV5-4 and TRBJ2-2; 10 bases align to TRBD2. The CDR3 consists of 16 residues. The germline V gene has CDR1 SGHNT and CDR2 YYREEE (reference sequence). The J segment lost 5 bases and the V segment lost 3 bases, leaving 7 bases of the junction unmatched. CDR3 bases: TGTGCCAGCAGCTCCAGCGGGGGGGCCTTAACCGGGGAGCTGTTTTTT. Its protein product is CASSSSGGALTGELFF.

This chain uses TRBV19 with TRBJ2-1; TRBD2 aligns across 8 bases. The CDR3 runs to 15 residues. Germline-derived CDR1 and CDR2 are LNHDA and SQIVND (reference sequence). With 3 bases clipped from V and 5 bases from J, the junction kept 6 bases outside the gene matches. The CDR3 coding sequence is TGTGCCAGTAGTATGGAGCTAGCGGGCCACAATGAGCAGTTCTTC. Protein sequence: CASSMELAGHNEQFF.

The chain combines TRBV11-1 with TRBJ1-1, with unresolved D. Trimming left V 1 base short and J 5 bases short, with 5 bases between. Germline V lookup: CDR1 SGHAT, CDR2 FQDESV (reference sequence). The CDR3 has 12 amino acids. DNA of the CDR3: TGTGCCAGCAGCTTAGTCGGGACTGAAGCTTTCTTT. This encodes CASSLVGTEAFF.

The chain is built from TRBV5-4 and TRBJ1-2, with D maybe TRBD1 (6 bases). The V and J ends lost 0 bases and 4 bases respectively, with 10 bases between them. In germline, CDR1 is SGHNT, CDR2 YYREEE (reference sequence). The CDR3 runs 14 residues. As DNA, the CDR3 is TGTGCCAGCAGCTTGGGACAGGAGGCCTATGGCTACACCTTC. Protein sequence: CASSLGQEAYGYTF.

In its sample, this clone was seen once. The chain combines TRBV7-8 with TRBJ1-3, with D uncertain. Deletions cut 6 bases from V and 1 base from J, with 13 bases between. Per germline, CDR1 SGHVS and CDR2 FQNEAQ. This CDR3 is built from 15 residues. The DNA for the CDR3 is TGTGCCAGCAGTTATCAAAGACTGTCTGGAAACACCATATATTTT. Translation: CASSYQRLSGNTIYF.